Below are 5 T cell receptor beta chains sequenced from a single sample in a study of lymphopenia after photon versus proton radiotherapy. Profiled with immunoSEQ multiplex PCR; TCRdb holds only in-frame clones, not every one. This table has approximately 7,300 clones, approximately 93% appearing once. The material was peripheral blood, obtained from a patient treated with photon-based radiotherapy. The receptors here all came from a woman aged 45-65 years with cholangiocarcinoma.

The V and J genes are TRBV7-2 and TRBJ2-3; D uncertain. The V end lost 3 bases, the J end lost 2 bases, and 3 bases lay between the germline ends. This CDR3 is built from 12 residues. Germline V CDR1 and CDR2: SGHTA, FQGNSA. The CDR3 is CASSFSTDTQYF. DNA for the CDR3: TGTGCCAGCAGCTTTTCCACAGATACGCAGTATTTT. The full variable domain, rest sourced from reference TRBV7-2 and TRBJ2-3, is GAGVSQSPSNKVTEKGKDVELRCDPISGHTALYWYRQSLGQGLEFLIYFQGNSAPDKSGLPSDRFSAERTGGSVSTLTIQRTQQEDSAVYLCASSFSTDTQYFGPGTRLTVL.

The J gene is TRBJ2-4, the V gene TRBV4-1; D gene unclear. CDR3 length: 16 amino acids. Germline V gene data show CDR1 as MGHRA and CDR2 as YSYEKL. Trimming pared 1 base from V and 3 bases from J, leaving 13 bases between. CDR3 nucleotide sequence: TGCGCCAGCAGCCAAGTGGTGCAACCGTTCAAAAACATTCAGTACTTC. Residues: CASSQVVQPFKNIQYF.

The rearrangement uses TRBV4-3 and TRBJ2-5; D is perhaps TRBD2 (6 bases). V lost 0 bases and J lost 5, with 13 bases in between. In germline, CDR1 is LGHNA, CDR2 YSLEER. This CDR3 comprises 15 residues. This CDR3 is CASSQDGREGETQYF. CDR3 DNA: TGCGCCAGCAGCCAAGATGGGCGGGAAGGTGAGACCCAGTACTTC.

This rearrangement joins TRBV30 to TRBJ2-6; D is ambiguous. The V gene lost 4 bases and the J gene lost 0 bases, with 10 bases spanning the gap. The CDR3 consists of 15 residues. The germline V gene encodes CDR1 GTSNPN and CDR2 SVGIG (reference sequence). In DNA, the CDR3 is TGTGCCTGGAACCCGAGCCTCTCTGGGGCCAACGTCCTGACTTTC. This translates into CAWNPSLSGANVLTF.

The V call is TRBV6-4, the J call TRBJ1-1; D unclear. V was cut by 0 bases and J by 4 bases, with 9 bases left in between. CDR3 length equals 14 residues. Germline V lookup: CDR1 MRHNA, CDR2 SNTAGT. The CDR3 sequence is CASSDSEYSTEAFF. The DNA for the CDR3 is TGTGCCAGCAGTGACTCGGAGTACAGCACTGAAGCTTTCTTT.